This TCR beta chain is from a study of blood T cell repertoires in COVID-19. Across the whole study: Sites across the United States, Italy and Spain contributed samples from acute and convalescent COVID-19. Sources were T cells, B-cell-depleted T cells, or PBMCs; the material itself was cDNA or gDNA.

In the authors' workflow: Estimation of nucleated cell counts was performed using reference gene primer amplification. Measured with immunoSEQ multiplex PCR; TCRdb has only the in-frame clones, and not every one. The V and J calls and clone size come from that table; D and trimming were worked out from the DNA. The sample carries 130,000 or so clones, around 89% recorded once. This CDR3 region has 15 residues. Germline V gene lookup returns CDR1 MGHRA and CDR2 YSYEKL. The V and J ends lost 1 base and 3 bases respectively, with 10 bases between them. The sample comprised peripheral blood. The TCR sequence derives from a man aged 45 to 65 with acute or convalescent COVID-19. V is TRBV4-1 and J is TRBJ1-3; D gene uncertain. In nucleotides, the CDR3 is TGCGCCAGCAGCCAAGTGTTTGACTTTGGAAACACCATATATTTT. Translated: CASSQVFDFGNTIYF.